The present TCR beta chain was sequenced within a study of PD-L1 blockade in urothelial cancer. Study context: After treatment start, blood was analyzed at 3 weeks (second dose) and at 6 weeks. Median T cell yield per blood sample was more than 120,000 cells. Study results and limitations: Tumor-associated clones in blood expanded more at 3 weeks in durable-benefit patients.

Looked up from germline, CDR1 is SGDLS and CDR2 is YYNGEE. Trimming stripped 0 bases from V and 4 bases from J, with 4 bases between. This CDR3 is 13 amino acids long. Sample time point: pretreatment peripheral blood. The table lists this clone with a count of one. Its antigen is not identified. Libraries were prepared by immunoSEQ multiplex PCR; TCRdb keeps only in-frame clonotypes and omits some of them. The table has over 35,000 clones, about 85% seen once. Sequenced here: PBMCs, sampled around atezolizumab (anti-PD-L1) treatment. The chain combines TRBV9 with TRBJ2-2; D unresolved. The sequence came from an elderly man with urothelial cancer. The CDR3, as DNA: TGTGCCAGCAGCGTAGCAGTCACCGGGGAGCTGTTTTTT. Translation: CASSVAVTGELFF. Using reference TRBV9 and TRBJ2-2 for the parts outside the CDR3, the full variable domain is DSGVTQTPKHLITATGQRVTLRCSPRSGDLSVYWYQQSLDQGLQFLIQYYNGEERAKGNILERFSAQQFPDLHSELNLSSLELGDSALYFCASSVAVTGELFFGEGSRLTVL.